A selection of T cell receptor beta chains follows, all from one sample in a study of T cell therapy after organ transplantation. Their cognate antigens are unknown. Sequencing used immunoSEQ multiplex PCR; TCRdb keeps in-frame clones, though not all of them. Of 20,000 to 25,000 clones in the sample, roughly 84% were seen once. The sequenced sample was CD8+ T cells from blood, obtained after autologous CMV-specific T cell therapy. Source of these receptors: a human patient who had received a solid organ transplant and had CMV disease. Some T cells could come from the graft donor. The conserved cysteine and the conserved F or W are not part of the CDR3 here. The D gene is left open where the match is weak.

v_call,d_call,cdr3_aa
TRBV6-1,NA,ASSELLGIGEQY
TRBV19,NA,ASSSTYEQY
TRBV6-5,NA,ASSYGLSKYEQY
TRBV7-3,NA,ASSGGDLDTQY
TRBV15,NA,ATSSGGTSTDTQY
TRBV28,NA,ASSLLGGGFPNTEAF
TRBV7-9,TRBD2,ASSLRGVGETQY
TRBV27,NA,ASFPAGRSPLYEQY
TRBV9,NA,ASSANPGAALETQY
TRBV18,TRBD1,ASSPYGTGSEKLF
TRBV7-8,NA,ASSHRVTSSYEQY
TRBV13,NA,ASSSPNPTDTQY
TRBV27,NA,ASGSSGISDTQY
TRBV5-6,TRBD1,ASSLQGAQPQH
TRBV6-1,TRBD1,ASSEEGTAYGYT
TRBV6-5,NA,ASSYNEATGNEQF
TRBV4-1,NA,ASSQVTVGGNTEAF
TRBV18,NA,ASSPPGNEQF
TRBV9,NA,ASSVEVTGGEF
TRBV13,NA,ASSLGPGENSPLH
TRBV5-5,NA,ASSQALCSWCGYT
TRBV7-9,NA,ASSLEGRDSNQPQH
TRBV10-3,NA,AISAANTEAF
TRBV27,NA,ASSLGISGNTIY
TRBV6-5,NA,ASRENTEAF
TRBV6-6,NA,ASNQDREDYEKLF
TRBV7-9,NA,ASSLPGQNFNEQF
TRBV9,TRBD2,ASSVGGGALAGGYEQY
TRBV18,NA,ASSPDSGANVLT
TRBV13,NA,ASSLGVSGANVLT
TRBV9,NA,ASSDGHGWWLNEKLF
TRBV14,TRBD2,AREYTGTSFCEQY
TRBV7-6,TRBD1,ASSRLQGPNQPQH
TRBV7-9,NA,ASGTTGELF
TRBV4-2,NA,ASSQDKTGNNYGYT
TRBV10-3,NA,AISEDGLNQPQH
TRBV6-5,NA,ASSYGGQAAYEQY
TRBV27,NA,ASSVDTGSYEQY
TRBV13,NA,ASSLTGVRGEQY
TRBV6-1,NA,ASGVPPQQF
TRBV5-1,NA,ASSLGGEQY
TRBV28,NA,ASSLTNTEAF
TRBV5-1,NA,ASSLGGPDGYT
TRBV13,NA,ASSPGREHEQY
TRBV6-6,TRBD2,ASRSAGGVDEQF
TRBV28,NA,ASSLYPKETQY
TRBV5-1,NA,ASSLMGASLYEQY
TRBV7-3,NA,ASSLLLGAYQGNEQF